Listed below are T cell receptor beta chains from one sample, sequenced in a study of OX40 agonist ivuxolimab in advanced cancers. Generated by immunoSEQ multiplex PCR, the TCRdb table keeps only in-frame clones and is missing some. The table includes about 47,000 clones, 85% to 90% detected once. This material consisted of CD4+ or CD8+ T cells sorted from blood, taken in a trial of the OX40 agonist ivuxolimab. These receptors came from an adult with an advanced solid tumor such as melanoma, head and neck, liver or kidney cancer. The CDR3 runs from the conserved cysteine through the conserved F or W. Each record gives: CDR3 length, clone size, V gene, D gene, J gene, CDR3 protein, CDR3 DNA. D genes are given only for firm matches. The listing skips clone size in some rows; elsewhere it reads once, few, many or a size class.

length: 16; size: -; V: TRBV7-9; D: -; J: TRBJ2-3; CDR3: CASRSEKQIVWDTQYF; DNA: TGTGCCAGCAGATCAGAGAAACAGATAGTATGGGATACGCAGTATTTT
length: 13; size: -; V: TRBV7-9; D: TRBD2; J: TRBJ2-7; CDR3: CASSFSSGSEQYF; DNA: TGTGCCAGCAGCTTTTCTAGCGGGAGCGAGCAGTACTTC
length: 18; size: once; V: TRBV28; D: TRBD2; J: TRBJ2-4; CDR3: CASSLGLAGFLAKNIQYF; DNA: TGTGCCAGCAGTTTAGGACTAGCGGGTTTTCTAGCCAAAAACATTCAGTACTTC
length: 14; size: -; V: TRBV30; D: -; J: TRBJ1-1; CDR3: CAWDPGQTNTEAFF; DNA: TGTGCCTGGGATCCCGGACAGACGAACACTGAAGCTTTCTTT
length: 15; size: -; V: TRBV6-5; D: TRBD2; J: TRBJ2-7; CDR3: CASSPGLAGRYEQYF; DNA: TGTGCCAGCAGCCCCGGACTAGCGGGACGGTACGAGCAGTACTTC
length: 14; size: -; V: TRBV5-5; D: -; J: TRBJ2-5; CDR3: CASSLVSWGETQYF; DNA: TGTGCCAGCAGCTTGGTTAGCTGGGGAGAGACCCAGTACTTC
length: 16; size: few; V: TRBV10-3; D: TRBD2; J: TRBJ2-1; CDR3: CAISDSSRGGNNEQFF; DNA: TGTGCCATCAGTGACTCCTCGCGGGGGGGCAACAATGAGCAGTTCTTC
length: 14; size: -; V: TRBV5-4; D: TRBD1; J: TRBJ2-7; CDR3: CASSLGQGPYEQYF; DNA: TGTGCCAGCAGCTTGGGACAGGGCCCCTACGAGCAGTACTTC
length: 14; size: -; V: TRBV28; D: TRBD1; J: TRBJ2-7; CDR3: CASRQPGQNYEQYF; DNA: TGTGCCAGCAGACAGCCGGGACAGAACTACGAGCAGTACTTC
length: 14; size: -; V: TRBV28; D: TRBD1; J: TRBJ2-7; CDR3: CATFSGQGWYEQYF; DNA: TGTGCCACTTTTTCGGGACAGGGTTGGTACGAGCAGTACTTC
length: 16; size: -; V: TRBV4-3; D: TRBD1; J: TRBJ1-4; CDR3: CASSRDKGARGEKLFF; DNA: TGCGCCAGCAGCCGCGATAAGGGGGCGCGAGGGGAAAAACTGTTTTTT
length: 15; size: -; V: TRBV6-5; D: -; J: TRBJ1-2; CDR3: CASSVRVSTYYGYTF; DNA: TGTGCCAGCAGCGTCAGGGTCAGCACTTACTATGGCTACACCTTC
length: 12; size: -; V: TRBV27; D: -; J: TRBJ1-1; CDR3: CASSSQGTEAFF; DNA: TGTGCCAGCAGCTCGCAAGGCACTGAAGCTTTCTTT
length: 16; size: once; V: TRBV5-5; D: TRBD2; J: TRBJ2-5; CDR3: CASSTGLAGAIPSQYF; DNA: TGTGCCAGCAGCACGGGACTAGCGGGAGCCATACCTTCCCAGTACTTC
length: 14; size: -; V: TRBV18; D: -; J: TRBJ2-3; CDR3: CASSLGPGADTQYF; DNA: TGTGCCAGCTCACTTGGACCAGGAGCAGATACGCAGTATTTT
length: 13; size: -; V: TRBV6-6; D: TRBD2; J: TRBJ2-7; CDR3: CASTPSGSYEQYF; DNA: TGTGCCAGCACGCCTAGCGGGAGCTACGAGCAGTACTTC
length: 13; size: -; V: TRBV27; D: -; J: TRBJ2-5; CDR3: CASSLRVWETQYF; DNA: TGTGCCAGCAGTCTCAGGGTTTGGGAGACCCAGTACTTC
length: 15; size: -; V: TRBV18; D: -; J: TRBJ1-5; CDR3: CASSPLGHPGQPQHF; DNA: TGTGCCAGCTCACCCCTGGGACACCCTGGGCAGCCCCAGCATTTT
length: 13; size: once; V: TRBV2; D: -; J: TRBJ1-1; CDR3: CASSLQWNAEAFF; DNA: TGTGCCAGCAGTTTACAGTGGAACGCTGAAGCTTTCTTT
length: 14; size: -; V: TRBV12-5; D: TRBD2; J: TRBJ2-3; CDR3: CASGMGLASDTQYF; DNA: TGTGCTAGTGGGATGGGACTAGCGTCAGATACGCAGTATTTT
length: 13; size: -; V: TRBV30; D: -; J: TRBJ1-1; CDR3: CAWRAQGNTEAFF; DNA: TGTGCCTGGAGAGCGCAGGGGAACACTGAAGCTTTCTTT
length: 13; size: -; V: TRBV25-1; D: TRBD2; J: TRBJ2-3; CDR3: CASSDPRGDAQYF; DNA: TGTGCCAGCAGTGACCCTCGGGGGGACGCGCAGTATTTT
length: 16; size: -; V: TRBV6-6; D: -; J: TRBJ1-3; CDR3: CASSYGLGASGNTIYF; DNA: TGTGCCAGCAGTTACGGTCTGGGGGCATCGGGAAACACCATATATTTT
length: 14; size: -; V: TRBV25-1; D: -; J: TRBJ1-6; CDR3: CASSTPRMDSPLHF; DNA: TGTGCCAGCAGCACGCCCCGGATGGATTCACCCCTCCACTTT
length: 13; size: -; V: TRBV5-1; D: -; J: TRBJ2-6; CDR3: CATTRVGANVLTF; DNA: TGCGCCACCACGAGGGTTGGGGCCAACGTCCTGACTTTC
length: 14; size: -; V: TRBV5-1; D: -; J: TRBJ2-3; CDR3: CASSSSRSSDTQYF; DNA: TGCGCCAGCAGCTCCTCAAGGAGTTCAGATACGCAGTATTTT
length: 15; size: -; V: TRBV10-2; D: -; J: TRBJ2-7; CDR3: CASRIAGTGPYEQYF; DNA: TGCGCCAGCCGAATAGCGGGGACAGGCCCCTACGAGCAGTACTTC
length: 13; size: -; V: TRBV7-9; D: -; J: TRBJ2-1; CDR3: CASSLANGGEQFF; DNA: TGTGCCAGCAGCTTAGCGAATGGGGGTGAGCAGTTCTTC
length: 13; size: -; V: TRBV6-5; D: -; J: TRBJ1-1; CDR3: CASSLVASTEAFF; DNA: TGTGCCAGCAGTTTAGTCGCGAGCACTGAAGCTTTCTTT
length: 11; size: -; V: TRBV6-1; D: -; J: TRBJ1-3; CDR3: CASAYQDTIYF; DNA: TGTGCCAGCGCCTATCAGGACACCATATATTTT
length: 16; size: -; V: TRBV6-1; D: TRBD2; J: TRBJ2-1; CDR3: CASSERLLAGSNEQFF; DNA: TGTGCCAGCAGTGAAAGATTACTAGCGGGGTCCAATGAGCAGTTCTTC
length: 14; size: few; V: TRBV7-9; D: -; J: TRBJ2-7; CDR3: CASSLQLSSHEQYF; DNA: TGTGCCAGCAGCTTACAGCTTTCATCCCACGAGCAGTACTTC
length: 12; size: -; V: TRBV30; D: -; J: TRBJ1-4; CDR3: CACEGYNEKLFF; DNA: TGTGCCTGCGAGGGCTATAATGAAAAACTGTTTTTT
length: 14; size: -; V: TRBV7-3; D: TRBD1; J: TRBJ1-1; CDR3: CASSSGQRNTEAFF; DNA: TGTGCCAGCAGCTCGGGACAGCGGAACACTGAAGCTTTCTTT
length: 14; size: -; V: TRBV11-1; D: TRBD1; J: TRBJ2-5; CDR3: CASSSRTGLETQYF; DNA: TGTGCCAGCAGCTCCCGGACAGGACTAGAGACCCAGTACTTC
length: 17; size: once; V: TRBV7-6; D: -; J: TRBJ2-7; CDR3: CASSLYKGDQGSYEQYF; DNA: TGTGCCAGCAGCTTATATAAAGGTGATCAGGGCTCCTACGAGCAGTACTTC
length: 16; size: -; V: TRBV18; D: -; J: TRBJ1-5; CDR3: CASSPPGSGFGQPQHF; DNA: TGTGCCAGCTCACCCCCGGGTTCAGGGTTCGGACAGCCCCAGCATTTT
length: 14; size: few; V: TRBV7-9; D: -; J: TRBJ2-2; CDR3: CASSLSAPTGELFF; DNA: TGTGCCAGCAGCTTATCGGCCCCCACCGGGGAGCTGTTTTTT
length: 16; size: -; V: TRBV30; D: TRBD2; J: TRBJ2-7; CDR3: CAWSPGGLAGADEQYF; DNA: TGTGCCTGGAGTCCAGGGGGACTAGCGGGAGCGGACGAGCAGTACTTC
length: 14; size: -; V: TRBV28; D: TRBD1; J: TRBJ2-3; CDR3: CASLPGQRTDTQYF; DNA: TGTGCCAGTTTGCCGGGACAGCGCACAGATACGCAGTATTTT
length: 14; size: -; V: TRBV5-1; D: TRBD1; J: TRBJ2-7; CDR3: CASSSDRGRYEQYF; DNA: TGCGCCAGCAGCTCGGACAGGGGCCGGTACGAGCAGTACTTC
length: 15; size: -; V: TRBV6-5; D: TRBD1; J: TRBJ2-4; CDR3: CASSKQGDGRNIQYF; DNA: TGTGCCAGCAGTAAACAGGGGGATGGCAGGAACATTCAGTACTTC
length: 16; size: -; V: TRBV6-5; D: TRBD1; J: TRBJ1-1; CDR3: CASSYSRTGGNTEAFF; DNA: TGTGCCAGCAGTTACTCGAGGACAGGGGGGAACACTGAAGCTTTCTTT
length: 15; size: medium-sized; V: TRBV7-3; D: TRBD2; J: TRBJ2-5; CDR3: CASSFRSGSQETQYF; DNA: TGTGCCAGCAGCTTCAGGAGCGGGAGTCAAGAGACCCAGTACTTC